The source of this T cell receptor beta chain is a study of cytomegalovirus exposure and HLA in healthy donors. With 6 bases removed from V and 0 bases from J, the gap between germline ends came to 9 bases. Germline V lookup: CDR1 MDHEN, CDR2 SYDVKM. The CDR3 loop spans 13 amino acids. Amplification used 60 Vbeta primers and 13 Jbeta primers. TCRdb's table, derived via immunoSEQ multiplex PCR, lists solely in-frame clones and lacks some. The sample lists around 130,000 clones, approximately 89% occurring once. The sample taken for sequencing was PBMCs. The V and J genes are TRBV28 and TRBJ2-7; D might be TRBD1 (6 bases). This sequence originates from a woman in her 30s in good health and CMV-seropositive. CDR3 bases: TGTGCCAGCAGAACAGGGAGCTCCTACGAGCAGTACTTC. Protein: CASRTGSSYEQYF.